This T cell receptor beta chain emerged from a study of PD-1 blockade in mismatch repair-deficient tumors. On the study more broadly: Patients had approximately 12 mismatch repair-deficient cancer types, all previously treated and progressing. Whole-study findings and limits: Tumor-resident clones, often absent from pretreatment blood, expanded after pembrolizumab and then contracted.

On this clone: Its antigen is not identified.

V lost 4 bases to trimming and J lost 8 bases; unmatched junction nucleotides: 3. Germline V gives CDR1 MNHNS, CDR2 SASEGT. The CDR3 extends over 13 amino acids. TCRdb's table, derived via immunoSEQ multiplex PCR, lists solely in-frame clones and lacks some. The sample records approximately 100,000 clones, under 90% being singletons. Every patient had mismatch repair deficiency by PCR or immunohistochemistry. The source was peripheral blood, collected 35 to 37 weeks after starting pembrolizumab. The source of this sequence is an adult with mismatch repair-deficient cancer. This chain connects TRBV6-1 to TRBJ2-4; TRBD1 matches 9 bases. CDR3 nucleotides: TGTGCCAGCAGTGCGACAGGGGGGGACATTCAGTACTTC. Encoded protein: CASSATGGDIQYF.